Below, 24 T cell receptor beta chains from the same sample are listed, as sequenced in a study of shared clonotypes between healthy human individuals. Data came from immunoSEQ multiplex PCR; TCRdb stores just in-frame clones and leaves some out. This sample has 150,000 to 200,000 clones, with 90% to 95% found just once. Sequences were obtained from naive CD4+ T cells sorted from blood. Subset indicated: CD45RA+ positively selected. The receptors shown here come from a woman aged 25 to 39 in good health.

The chain joins TRBV7-2 to TRBJ2-2; 8 nucleotides line up with TRBD2. V lost 4 bases and J lost 5; bases outside the gene matches: 9. CDR3 length: 16 residues. Germline CDR1 reads SGHTA; CDR2 reads FQGNSA. The CDR3 loop reads CASSSTGTRSTGELFF. The CDR3 DNA reads TGTGCCAGCAGCTCAACCGGGACTAGAAGTACCGGGGAGCTGTTTTTT.

This clone was picked up one time. This chain links TRBV19 with TRBJ1-1, with D possibly TRBD1 on 6 matching bases. Germline assignment: CDR1 LNHDA and CDR2 SQIVND (reference sequence). CDR3 length equals 15 residues. V lost 4 bases and J 1 base, leaving 13 bases between the germline ends. CDR3 sequence reads: CASSSGGARNTEAFF. The CDR3 DNA is TGTGCCAGTAGTAGCGGGGGGGCAAGGAACACTGAAGCTTTCTTT.

This CDR3 reads CASSSGFNQETQYF. The CDR3 DNA reads TGTGCCAGCAGTTCGGGCTTTAACCAAGAGACCCAGTACTTC. The chain carries TRBV28 and TRBJ2-5; D gene uncertain. The CDR3 is 14 amino acids. V lost 4 bases, J lost 0 bases, and 9 bases lay in between. Per the germline V gene, CDR1 is MDHEN and CDR2 is SYDVKM.

Written as DNA, the CDR3 is TGTGCCATCAGTGCCCGCATCGGGTTAGCGGCTATCTCCTACGAGCAGTACTTC. This gives the protein CAISARIGLAAISYEQYF. V is TRBV10-3 and J is TRBJ2-7; D is perhaps TRBD2 (6 bases). V was clipped by 4 bases and J by 0 bases, with 22 bases between them. Germline V gene sequence: CDR1 ENHRY, CDR2 SYGVKD. The CDR3 covers 18 residues.

This clone was found once. The chain recombines TRBV19 with TRBJ2-1, with TRBD2 matching 9 bases. With 10 bases clipped from V and 13 bases from J, the junction kept 17 bases outside the gene matches. CDR1 is LNHDA and CDR2 is SQIVND in the germline V gene (reference sequence). There are 14 residues in the CDR3. The CDR3 spells CATLPGGAGGLQFF. CDR3 bases: TGTGCCACCTTACCAGGGGGTGCGGGAGGGCTACAGTTCTTC. The variable domain in full, completed from reference TRBV19 and TRBJ2-1, reads DGGITQSPKYLFRKEGQNVTLSCEQNLNHDAMYWYRQDPGQGLRLIYYSQIVNDFQKGDIAEGYSVSREKKESFPLTVTSAQKNPTAFYLCATLPGGAGGLQFFGPGTRLTVL.

The CDR3 DNA follows: TGTGCCATCAGTGACTCTAGCGGGAGTATAACCTACGAGCAGTACTTC. The encoded protein is CAISDSSGSITYEQYF. The chain employs TRBV10-3 and TRBJ2-7; TRBD2 matches at 10 bases. The CDR3 totals 16 residues. The V gene end was trimmed by 3 bases and the J gene end by 2 bases; junction bases not matched to a gene: 7. Germline V gene lookup returns CDR1 ENHRY and CDR2 SYGVKD.

The chain is built from TRBV28 and TRBJ1-4; D remains unclear. The V gene lost 8 bases and the J gene lost 5 bases, with 6 bases spanning the gap. In germline, CDR1 is MDHEN, CDR2 SYDVKM. The CDR3 covers 11 residues. CDR3 nucleotides: TGTGCCAGCGCGCTCAATGAAAAACTGTTTTTT. Its translation: CASALNEKLFF.

V gene TRBV10-2 combines with J gene TRBJ1-5, with D perhaps TRBD1 (6 bases). Trimming cost V 6 bases and J 0 bases, with 12 bases left between them. This CDR3 region has 15 residues. Looked up from germline, CDR1 is WSHSY and CDR2 is SAAADI. The CDR3 sequence is CASRGQGNSNQPQHF. The DNA of the CDR3 is TGCGCCAGCAGGGGTCAGGGGAATAGCAATCAGCCCCAGCATTTT.

This clone was seen only once. V is TRBV5-5 and J is TRBJ2-2; 12 nucleotides line up with TRBD1. V lost 4 bases to trimming and J lost 6 bases; unmatched junction nucleotides: 7. There are 16 residues in the CDR3. CDR1 and CDR2 (germline): SGHKS, YYEKEE (reference sequence). CDR3 bases: TGTGCCAGCAGCGAGGGACAGGGGGCGCTTTCCGGGGAGCTGTTTTTT. The encoded protein is CASSEGQGALSGELFF.

V gene TRBV18 combines with J gene TRBJ2-6, with 10 bases that match TRBD1. Germline CDR1 and CDR2: KGHSH and LQKENI. This CDR3 is built from 19 residues. V lost 2 bases and J lost 2; bases outside the gene matches: 9. CDR3 in amino acids: CASSPSSGTGATGANVLTF. The CDR3 coding sequence is TGTGCCAGCTCACCAAGCAGCGGGACAGGGGCAACTGGGGCCAACGTCCTGACTTTC.

The genes are TRBV5-6 and TRBJ1-2, with a tentative D call TRBD1 (5 bases). V shed 3 bases and J shed 7 bases, with 10 bases lying between them. Germline loops: CDR1 SGHDT, CDR2 YYEEEE. The CDR3 consists of 12 residues. As DNA, the CDR3 is TGTGCCAGCAGCTGGCCCAGGGCTGGCTACACCTTC. Translating gives CASSWPRAGYTF. Supplemented by reference TRBV5-6 and TRBJ1-2, the full variable domain reads DAGVTQSPTHLIKTRGQQVTLRCSPKSGHDTVSWYQQALGQGPQFIFQYYEEEERQRGNFPDRFSGHQFPNYSSELNVNALLLGDSALYLCASSWPRAGYTFGSGTRLTVV.

This clone was observed a handful of times. This chain connects TRBV5-1 to TRBJ2-7, with D possibly being TRBD2 (6 bases). Germline values: CDR1 SGHRS, CDR2 YFSETQ. Between the trimmed V and J ends, which lost 4 bases and 7 bases, there was a span of 18 bases. The CDR3 has 14 residues. CDR3 in amino acids: CASSLWDSRGEQYF. The CDR3, as DNA: TGCGCCAGCAGCCTGTGGGACTCCCGGGGGGAGCAGTACTTC.

The J gene is TRBJ1-6, the V gene TRBV5-1; D call uncertain. CDR1 and CDR2 (germline): SGHRS, YFSETQ. The CDR3 consists of 14 residues. Trimming stripped 4 bases from V and 8 bases from J, with 13 bases between. DNA for the CDR3: TGCGCCAGCAGCCCGAGATCGGAATATTCACCCCTCCACTTT. Its translation is CASSPRSEYSPLHF. The variable domain in full, completed from reference TRBV5-1 and TRBJ1-6, reads KAGVTQTPRYLIKTRGQQVTLSCSPISGHRSVSWYQQTPGQGLQFLFEYFSETQRNKGNFPGRFSGRQFSNSRSEMNVSTLELGDSALYLCASSPRSEYSPLHFGNGTRLTVT.

The chain has TRBV19 and TRBJ2-2; D uncertain. The V gene lost 6 bases and the J gene lost 2 bases, with 7 bases spanning the gap. In germline, CDR1 is LNHDA, CDR2 SQIVND (reference sequence). The CDR3 spans 13 residues. The CDR3, as DNA: TGTGCCAGTAGGCACGGAAACACCGGGGAGCTGTTTTTT. Translation gives CASRHGNTGELFF.

This clone was seen once. This rearrangement joins TRBV7-2 to TRBJ1-2; D might be TRBD1 (6 bases). This CDR3 is built from 15 residues. In germline, CDR1 is SGHTA, CDR2 FQGNSA. V was pared by 7 bases and J by 1 base, with 16 bases between. The CDR3 sequence is CASNLQQGNNYGYTF. The CDR3 region has the DNA TGTGCCAGCAACCTGCAACAGGGCAATAACTATGGCTACACCTTC. The complete variable domain, with remaining parts taken from reference TRBV7-2 and TRBJ1-2, reads GAGVSQSPSNKVTEKGKDVELRCDPISGHTALYWYRQSLGQGLEFLIYFQGNSAPDKSGLPSDRFSAERTGGSVSTLTIQRTQQEDSAVYLCASNLQQGNNYGYTFGSGTRLTVV.

The chain combines TRBV28 with TRBJ1-2; D is possibly TRBD1 (5 bases). This CDR3 has 12 amino acids. Trimming stripped 6 bases from V and 8 bases from J, with 13 bases between. The germline V gene has CDR1 MDHEN and CDR2 SYDVKM. DNA for the CDR3: TGTGCCAGCAGAGCCTCGGGGGAGGGCTACACCTTC. Its protein product is CASRASGEGYTF.

CDR3 amino acids: CASKAAINSGNTIYF. The CDR3 coding sequence is TGTGCCAGTAAAGCAGCCATCAACTCTGGAAACACCATATATTTT. V gene TRBV19 combines with J gene TRBJ1-3; D is undetermined. Trimming stripped 7 bases from V and 0 bases from J, with 13 bases between. The germline CDR1 and CDR2 sequences are LNHDA and SQIVND (reference sequence). The CDR3 is 15 amino acids.

The rearrangement uses TRBV5-1 and TRBJ2-5; D is perhaps TRBD1 (6 bases). V was cut by 2 bases and J by 1 base, with 12 bases left in between. Germline loops: CDR1 SGHRS, CDR2 YFSETQ. The CDR3 covers 15 residues. The CDR3 DNA follows: TGCGCCAGCAGCTTAACAGGGATCCTCCAAGAGACCCAGTACTTC. Translation: CASSLTGILQETQYF.

V usage is TRBV27 and J usage is TRBJ1-1; 8 positions match TRBD1. V was clipped by 5 bases and J by 5 bases; unmatched bases: 7. The germline gives CDR1 MNHEY, CDR2 SMNVEV (reference sequence). This CDR3 comprises 14 residues. The DNA for the CDR3 is TGTGCCAGCAGTCTCCGACAGGGGACAACTGAAGCTTTCTTT. Protein product: CASSLRQGTTEAFF.

The chain carries TRBV11-1 and TRBJ2-7; TRBD2 matches at 14 bases. This CDR3 is built from 19 residues. V was clipped by 1 base and J by 5 bases; unmatched bases: 13. Germline lookup yields CDR1 SGHAT and CDR2 FQDESV (reference sequence). CDR3 DNA sequence: TGTGCCAGCAGCTTAGAGGTCCCGGGACTAGCGGGAGCTAGGAACGAGCAGTACTTC. It yields the protein CASSLEVPGLAGARNEQYF.

The chain uses TRBV28 and TRBJ1-1, with D perhaps TRBD1 (6 bases). V was clipped by 2 bases and J by 2 bases, with 12 bases between them. CDR3 length: 15 residues. Germline values: CDR1 MDHEN, CDR2 SYDVKM. The CDR3 DNA follows: TGTGCCAGCAGTTTAGGGGGCGCGGGAAACACTGAAGCTTTCTTT. Translating it yields CASSLGGAGNTEAFF.

The V and J genes are TRBV7-9 and TRBJ1-2; D gene uncertain. Looked up from germline, CDR1 is SEHNR and CDR2 is FQNEAQ (reference sequence). The CDR3 is made up of 13 amino acids. V lost 5 bases, J lost 4 bases, and 11 bases lay in between. The CDR3, as DNA: TGTGCCAGCAGCACACCCGACGGCTATGGCTACACCTTC. Protein: CASSTPDGYGYTF. The whole variable domain, filled in from reference TRBV7-9 and TRBJ1-2, reads DTGVSQNPRHKITKRGQNVTFRCDPISEHNRLYWYRQTLGQGPEFLTYFQNEAQLEKSRLLSDRFSAERPKGSFSTLEIQRTEQGDSAMYLCASSTPDGYGYTFGSGTRLTVV.

The chain is built from TRBV7-8 and TRBJ2-7; D possibly matches TRBD1 or TRBD2 (6 bases each). The germline CDR1 and CDR2 sequences are SGHVS and FQNEAQ. Trimming stripped 8 bases from V and 4 bases from J, with 21 bases between. The CDR3 is made up of 15 amino acids. The CDR3 loop reads CASSSPGASVYEQYF. CDR3 DNA sequence: TGTGCCAGCTCATCGCCGGGGGCTAGCGTTTACGAGCAGTACTTC.

J is TRBJ2-3 and V is TRBV10-2, with 8 bases aligning to TRBD2. The CDR3 is 15 amino acids. V trimming: 0 bases; J trimming: 4 bases; junction bases outside the gene matches: 3. The germline CDR1 and CDR2 sequences are WSHSY and SAAADI. In nucleotides, the CDR3 is TGCGCCAGCAGTGAGTCTTCGGGAGGGTCAGATACGCAGTATTTT. Its protein is CASSESSGGSDTQYF.